This TCR beta chain was found in a study of blood T cells in healthy people across ages. Study-wide points: With donor CMV status unknown, expanded clonotype changes were possibly confounded. Greater diversity and more naive CD4+ cells were seen in long-lived donors than in aged donors.

V was trimmed by 8 bases and J by 0 bases, leaving 8 bases between them. There are 14 residues in the CDR3. CDR1 is MNHNY and CDR2 is SVGAGI in the germline V gene (reference sequence). A J-beta primer mix and a sample-barcoded 5' primer were used in a second PCR of roughly 6 to 11 cycles. Sequencing recovered at least 2.5 million CDR3-containing paired-end reads from each sample. TCRdb independently ran MiXCR on the 5' RACE reads; one entry per CDR3 protein. The table lists some 700,000 distinct CDR3 sequences, about 40% of them singletons. Turning to this clonotype: Antigen specificity is unknown.

The material sequenced was blood. The rearrangement joins TRBV6-6 to TRBJ2-6; a possible D gene is TRBD1 (5 bases). The TCR originated in a woman aged 60 to 75 in good health. The CDR3 coding sequence is TGTGCCAGCGACAGCCACTCTGGGGCCAACGTCCTGACTTTC. It translates to CASDSHSGANVLTF.